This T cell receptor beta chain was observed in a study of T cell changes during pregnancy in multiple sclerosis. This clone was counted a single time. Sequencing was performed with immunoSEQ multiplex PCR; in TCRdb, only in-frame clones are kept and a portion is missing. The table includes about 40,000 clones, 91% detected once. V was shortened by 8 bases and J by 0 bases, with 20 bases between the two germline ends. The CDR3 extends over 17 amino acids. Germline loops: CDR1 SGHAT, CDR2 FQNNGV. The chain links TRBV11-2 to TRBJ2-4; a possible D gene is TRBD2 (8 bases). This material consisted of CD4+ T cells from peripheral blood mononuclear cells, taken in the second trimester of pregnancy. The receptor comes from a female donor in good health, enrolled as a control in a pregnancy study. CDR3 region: CASVWGGGTVAKNIQYF. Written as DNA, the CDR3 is TGTGCCAGCGTCTGGGGCGGGGGGACAGTAGCCAAAAACATTCAGTACTTC.